A single sample is the source of the 10 T cell receptor beta chains below, sequenced in a study of beta chain features in type 1 diabetes (dated by TCRdb to the late 2010s). Their antigens remain unidentified. Study-level results and caveats: In all four CD4+ subsets, TCRB CDR3 length was moderately but significantly shorter in type 1 diabetes patients.

Libraries were constructed by the immunoSEQ multiplex PCR assay. The High Capacity cDNA Reverse Transcription Kit was used to reverse transcribe all of the isolated RNA, meaning that expressed TCRB transcripts were what got sequenced. Not all clones reach the TCRdb copy of this immuneACCESS table, which keeps in-frame sequences only. Checked studies attribute under half of the gap to unresolved V genes and leave the rest unexplained. Here the sample has about 260,000 clones; about a fifth occur a single time. The biggest ten clones account for 0.028% of the sample. Specimen: naive CD4+ T cells from blood. In the paper's terms, the cell subset or site label means: true naive CD4+ T cells. Receptors originate from a woman in her thirties or forties with type 1 diabetes.

The chain combines TRBV6-5 with TRBJ1-2, with TRBD1 matching 8 bases. V was clipped by 2 bases and J by 2 bases; unmatched bases: 4. Germline loops: CDR1 MNHEY, CDR2 SVGAGI. This CDR3 comprises 15 residues. In DNA form, the CDR3 reads TGTGCCAGCAGTTACCGGACAGGGAGAAACTATGGCTACACCTTC. This gives the protein CASSYRTGRNYGYTF.

The chain joins TRBV20-1 to TRBJ1-2, with no clear D. The germline CDR1 and CDR2 sequences are DFQATT and SNEGSKA (reference sequence). The CDR3 loop spans 8 amino acids. CDR3 sequence: CKADGYTF. CDR3 in DNA: TGCAAGGCGGATGGCTACACCTTC.

This clone was observed a few times. The chain employs TRBV5-1 and TRBJ2-2; the D is unclear. Trimming cost V 0 bases and J 7 bases, with 10 bases left between them. The CDR3 loop spans 14 amino acids. Germline CDR1 is SGHRS and CDR2 is YFSETQ. The CDR3: CASSLESSGGELFF. In nucleotides, the CDR3 is TGCGCCAGCAGCTTGGAATCATCGGGCGGGGAGCTGTTTTTT.

V is TRBV7-2 and J is TRBJ1-5; 7 bases agree with TRBD1. Germline-derived CDR1 and CDR2 are SGHTA and FQGNSA. J was trimmed by 0 bases and V by 3 bases; bases with no gene match: 2. The CDR3 length is 15 residues. The CDR3 loop is CASSLGTVSNQPQHF. Here the CDR3 DNA reads TGTGCCAGCAGCTTGGGGACAGTTAGCAATCAGCCCCAGCATTTT.

This clone was detected only a few times. This CDR3 is CSVEAATYGYTF. The DNA for the CDR3 is TGCAGCGTTGAGGCTGCCACCTATGGCTACACCTTC. This rearrangement joins TRBV29-1 to TRBJ1-2; D ambiguous. The CDR3 is made up of 12 amino acids. V was shortened by 3 bases and J by 4 bases, with 9 bases between the two germline ends. Germline values: CDR1 SQVTM, CDR2 ANQGSEA. The complete variable domain, with remaining parts taken from reference TRBV29-1 and TRBJ1-2, reads SAVISQKPSRDICQRGTSLTIQCQVDSQVTMMFWYRQQPGQSLTLIATANQGSEATYESGFVIDKFPISRPNLTFSTLTVSNMSPEDSSIYLCSVEAATYGYTFGSGTRLTVV.

The rearrangement uses TRBV28 and TRBJ2-1; D may be TRBD2 (6 bases). The CDR3 extends over 12 amino acids. The ends were cut back, 6 bases at V and 9 bases at J, with 12 bases in the middle. Germline CDR1 MDHEN, CDR2 SYDVKM. The DNA of the CDR3 is TGTGCCAGCAGCGCCGGACTACCTGAGCAGTTCTTC. Translated, it gives CASSAGLPEQFF.

This chain connects TRBV9 to TRBJ2-2; D call uncertain. The CDR3 length is 15 residues. CDR1 and CDR2 (germline): SGDLS, YYNGEE. V gave up 0 bases and J gave up 4 bases, with 10 bases separating them. The CDR3: CASSVAGSGTGELFF. The CDR3 DNA sequence: TGTGCCAGCAGCGTAGCCGGTTCTGGCACCGGGGAGCTGTTTTTT.

The V gene is TRBV4-2, the J gene TRBJ2-2, with D maybe TRBD1 (5 bases). Trimming shortened V by 4 bases and J by 1 base, and 10 bases separated the two germline ends. CDR1 and CDR2 from the germline V gene are LGHNA and YNFKEQ. This CDR3 spans 15 amino acids. As DNA, the CDR3 is TGTGCCAGCAGCCCGCCCACAGGGAACACCGGGGAGCTGTTTTTT. Translation: CASSPPTGNTGELFF.

The J gene is TRBJ1-2, the V gene TRBV7-9; D is perhaps TRBD1 (6 bases). The germline V gene has CDR1 SEHNR and CDR2 FQNEAQ (reference sequence). V lost 5 bases and J lost 1, with 26 bases in between. The CDR3 is 19 amino acids. Here the CDR3 DNA reads TGTGCCAGCAGCGACACCGCGGGGGCACCCGGGAGTAGTAACTATGGCTACACCTTC. It encodes CASSDTAGAPGSSNYGYTF.

In its sample, this clone was seen a few times. The chain carries TRBV7-9 and TRBJ2-5; D not resolved. The CDR3 totals 13 residues. V was trimmed by 4 bases and J by 5 bases, leaving 11 bases between them. Germline V lookup: CDR1 SEHNR, CDR2 FQNEAQ (reference sequence). CDR3 sequence reads: CASSSTGFETQYF. The CDR3 bases are TGTGCCAGCAGCTCGACTGGGTTTGAGACCCAGTACTTC.